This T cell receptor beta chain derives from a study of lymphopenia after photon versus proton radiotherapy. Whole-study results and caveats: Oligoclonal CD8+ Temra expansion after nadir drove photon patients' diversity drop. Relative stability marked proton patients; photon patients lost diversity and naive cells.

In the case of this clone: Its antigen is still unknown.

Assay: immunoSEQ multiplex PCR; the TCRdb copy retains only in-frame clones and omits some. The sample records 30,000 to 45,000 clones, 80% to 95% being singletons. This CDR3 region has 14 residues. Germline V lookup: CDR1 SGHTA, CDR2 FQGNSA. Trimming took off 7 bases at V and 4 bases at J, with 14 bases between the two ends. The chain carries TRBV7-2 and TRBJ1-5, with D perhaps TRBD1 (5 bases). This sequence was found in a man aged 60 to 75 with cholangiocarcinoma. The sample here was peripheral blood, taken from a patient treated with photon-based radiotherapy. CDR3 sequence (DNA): TGTGCCAGCAACACGGGGGGGTGGAATCAGCCCCAGCATTTT. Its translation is CASNTGGWNQPQHF.